This record looks at one TCR beta chain sequence and its context. This clonotype has only a few counts. Its cognate antigen has yet to be identified. No base qualities exist here, and no much larger clone lies one base off it. The entry originates in a study of response to subunit inactivated influenza vaccine (dated by TCRdb to the late 2010s). At the level of the whole study: Deep quantitative profiling of the T cell receptor repertoire was used in the study to follow responses to a trivalent subunit inactivated influenza vaccine.

As encoded in the germline V gene (reference sequence), CDR1 is LGHDT while CDR2 is YNNKEL. Counted from cysteine to phenylalanine, this CDR3 has 14 amino acids. The read is trimmed to its CDR3 DNA, 42 bases read in frame from base 1. The trim is 1 base for V and 7 bases for J, with a gap of 11 bases between the germline ends. Overall results and qualifications from the work: The authors proposed that each seasonal influenza vaccination may bring in only a limited number of new T cells.

The library was obtained by RT-PCR. TCRdb lists the instrument as Illumina HiSeq 2500. The public reads were reanalyzed by TCRdb: fastp trimming at Q25, MiXCR alignment, in-frame beta chains only. Identical CDR3 proteins give one entry, which carries the most common genes and DNA. This sample comprises around 200,000 distinct CDR3 sequences, roughly 14% of them detected only once. 20% to 30% of the sample comes from the top ten. The receptor was isolated from a man in his forties or fifties who received an inactivated influenza vaccine. Donor details come from another sample of the same person, matched by shared clones. This specimen consisted of CD8+ T cells sorted from PBMCs, obtained 4 to 6 days after vaccination. The chain was built from TRBV3-1 and TRBJ2-1; there is no confident call for the D gene. CDR3 protein: CASSQVLVLNEQFF. The sequence in DNA is TGTGCCAGCAGCCAAGTTTTAGTATTAAATGAGCAGTTCTTC.